The source of this T cell receptor beta chain is a study of shared clonotypes between healthy human individuals. Study as a whole: The study drew on a couple of women and a few men aged 18 to 49 as donors. Notes on the study in general: Among donors, clonotype sharing was expected to be affected by sequencing depth.

Details on this clone: Its target is unknown. A far more abundant clone sits one base away, making this likely a read error. The sample has other DNA sequences that encode this CDR3 too.

Healthy HIV-negative adults with no recent acute infections or vaccinations were recruited as donors. Only in-frame clones appear in the TCRdb table, and some are missing; sequencing was by immunoSEQ multiplex PCR. The sample lists roughly 1,100,000 clones, more than 60% seen once, with over 1.3% in the top ten. The sequenced sample was memory CD4+ T cells sorted from blood. Subset meaning: CD45RA-negative fraction. This receptor was obtained from a man between 18 and 35 years old in good health.

The CDR3, as DNA: TGCGCCAGCAGCTTGGAGGGGACAGGGAATGAAAAACTGTTTTTT. Translation gives CASSLEGTGNEKLFF. J is TRBJ1-4 and V is TRBV5-1; 9 bases map to TRBD1. Germline lookup yields CDR1 SGHRS and CDR2 YFSETQ. The V segment lost 0 bases and the J segment 5 bases; nucleotides outside the gene matches: 2. The CDR3 has 15 residues.